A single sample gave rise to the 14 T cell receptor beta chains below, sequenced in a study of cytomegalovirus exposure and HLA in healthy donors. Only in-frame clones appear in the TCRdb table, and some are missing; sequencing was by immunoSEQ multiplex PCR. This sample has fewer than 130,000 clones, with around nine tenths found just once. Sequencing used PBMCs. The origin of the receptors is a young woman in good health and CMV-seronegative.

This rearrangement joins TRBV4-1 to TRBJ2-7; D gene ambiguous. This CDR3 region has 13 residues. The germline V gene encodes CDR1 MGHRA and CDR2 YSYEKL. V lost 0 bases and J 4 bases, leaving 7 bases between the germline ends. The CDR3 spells CASSQDKEYEQYF. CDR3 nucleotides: TGCGCCAGCAGCCAAGATAAAGAGTACGAGCAGTACTTC.

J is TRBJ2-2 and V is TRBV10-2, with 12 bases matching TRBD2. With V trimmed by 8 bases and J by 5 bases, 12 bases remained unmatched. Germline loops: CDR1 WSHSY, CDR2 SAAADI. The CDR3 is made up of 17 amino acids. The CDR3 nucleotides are TGCGCCAGCGACACTTCTAGCGGGAGGGGGAAGACCGGGGAGCTGTTTTTT. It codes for CASDTSSGRGKTGELFF.

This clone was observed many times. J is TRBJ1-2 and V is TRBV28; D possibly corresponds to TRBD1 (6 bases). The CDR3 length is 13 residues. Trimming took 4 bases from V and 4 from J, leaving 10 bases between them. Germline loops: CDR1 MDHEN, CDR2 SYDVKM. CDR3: CASSSSGAYGYTF. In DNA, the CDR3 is TGTGCCAGCAGTTCATCAGGGGCCTATGGCTACACCTTC.

The CDR3, as DNA: TGCGCCAGCAGCCGCCAAAGCGGGGGTCCCACCGGGGAGCTGTTTTTT. Its translation: CASSRQSGGPTGELFF. The J gene is TRBJ2-2, the V gene TRBV4-1; 8 positions match TRBD2. Germline assignment: CDR1 MGHRA and CDR2 YSYEKL. J was trimmed by 4 bases and V by 4 bases; bases with no gene match: 8. CDR3 length equals 16 residues.

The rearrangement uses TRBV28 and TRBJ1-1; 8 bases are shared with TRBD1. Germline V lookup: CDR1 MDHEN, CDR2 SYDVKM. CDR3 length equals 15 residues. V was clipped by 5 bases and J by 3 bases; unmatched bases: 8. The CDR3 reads CASSPGYRGDTEAFF. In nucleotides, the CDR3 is TGTGCCAGCAGTCCAGGGTACAGGGGGGACACTGAAGCTTTCTTT.

The DNA of the CDR3 is TGTGCCAGCAGCGCCTACAGGGGCCCATATCAGCCCCAGCATTTT. It translates to CASSAYRGPYQPQHF. This sequence joins TRBV2 and TRBJ1-5; 7 bases match TRBD1. Germline V gives CDR1 SNHLY, CDR2 FYNNEI. CDR3 length: 15 amino acids. V shed 6 bases, J shed 5 bases, and the junction held 10 bases outside the gene matches.

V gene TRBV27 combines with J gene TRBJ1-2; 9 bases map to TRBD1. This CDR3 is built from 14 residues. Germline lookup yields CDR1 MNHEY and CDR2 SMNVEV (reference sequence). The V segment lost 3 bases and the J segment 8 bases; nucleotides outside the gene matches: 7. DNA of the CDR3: TGTGCCAGCAGTTTCGGGGACAGGGTTGGGGGCTACACCTTC. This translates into CASSFGDRVGGYTF.

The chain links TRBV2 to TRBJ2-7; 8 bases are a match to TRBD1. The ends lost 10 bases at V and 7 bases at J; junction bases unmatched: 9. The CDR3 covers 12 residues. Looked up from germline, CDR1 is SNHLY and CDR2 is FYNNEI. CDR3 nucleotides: TGTGCCACCTGGACAGGGTTTGATGAGCAGTACTTC. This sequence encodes CATWTGFDEQYF.

The CDR3 here is CASSVRLAGDKNEQFF. CDR3 bases: TGTGCCAGCAGCGTGCGACTAGCGGGAGATAAGAATGAGCAGTTCTTC. The chain joins TRBV9 to TRBJ2-1, with 12 nucleotides matching TRBD2. V gave up 2 bases and J gave up 7 bases; unmatched junction bases: 7. Germline CDR1 is SGDLS and CDR2 is YYNGEE. This CDR3 is built from 16 residues.

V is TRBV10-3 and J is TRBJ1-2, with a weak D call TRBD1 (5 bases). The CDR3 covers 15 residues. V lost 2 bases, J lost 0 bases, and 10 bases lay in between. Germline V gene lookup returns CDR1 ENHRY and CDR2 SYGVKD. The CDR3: CAISERAGTNYGYTF. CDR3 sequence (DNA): TGTGCCATCAGTGAGAGGGCAGGGACTAACTATGGCTACACCTTC.

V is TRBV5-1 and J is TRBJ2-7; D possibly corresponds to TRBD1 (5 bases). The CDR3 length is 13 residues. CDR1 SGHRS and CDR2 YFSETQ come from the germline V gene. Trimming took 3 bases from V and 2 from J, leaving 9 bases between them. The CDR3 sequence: CASSYDRAYEQYF. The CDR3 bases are TGCGCCAGCAGCTACGACAGAGCCTACGAGCAGTACTTC.

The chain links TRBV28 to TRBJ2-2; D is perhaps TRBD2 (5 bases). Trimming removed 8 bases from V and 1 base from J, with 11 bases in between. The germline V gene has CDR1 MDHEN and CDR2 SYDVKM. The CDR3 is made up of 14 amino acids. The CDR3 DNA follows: TGTGCCAGCGAGGAACTAGGGAACACCGGGGAGCTGTTTTTT. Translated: CASEELGNTGELFF. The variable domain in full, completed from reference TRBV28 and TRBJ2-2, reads DVKVTQSSRYLVKRTGEKVFLECVQDMDHENMFWYRQDPGLGLRLIYFSYDVKMKEKGDIPEGYSVSREKKERFSLILESASTNQTSMYLCASEELGNTGELFFGEGSRLTVL.

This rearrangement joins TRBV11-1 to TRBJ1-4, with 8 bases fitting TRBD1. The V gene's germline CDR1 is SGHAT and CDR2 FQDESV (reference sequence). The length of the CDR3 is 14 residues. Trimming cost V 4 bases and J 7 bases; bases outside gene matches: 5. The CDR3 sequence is CASSSQGAGEKLFF. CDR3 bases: TGTGCCAGCAGCTCTCAGGGGGCTGGTGAAAAACTGTTTTTT.

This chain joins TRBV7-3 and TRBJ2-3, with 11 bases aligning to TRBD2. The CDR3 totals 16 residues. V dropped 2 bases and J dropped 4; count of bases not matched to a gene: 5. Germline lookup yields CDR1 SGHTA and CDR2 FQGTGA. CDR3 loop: CASSLLAGGLADTQYF. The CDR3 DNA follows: TGTGCCAGCAGCTTATTAGCGGGAGGGCTCGCAGATACGCAGTATTTT.